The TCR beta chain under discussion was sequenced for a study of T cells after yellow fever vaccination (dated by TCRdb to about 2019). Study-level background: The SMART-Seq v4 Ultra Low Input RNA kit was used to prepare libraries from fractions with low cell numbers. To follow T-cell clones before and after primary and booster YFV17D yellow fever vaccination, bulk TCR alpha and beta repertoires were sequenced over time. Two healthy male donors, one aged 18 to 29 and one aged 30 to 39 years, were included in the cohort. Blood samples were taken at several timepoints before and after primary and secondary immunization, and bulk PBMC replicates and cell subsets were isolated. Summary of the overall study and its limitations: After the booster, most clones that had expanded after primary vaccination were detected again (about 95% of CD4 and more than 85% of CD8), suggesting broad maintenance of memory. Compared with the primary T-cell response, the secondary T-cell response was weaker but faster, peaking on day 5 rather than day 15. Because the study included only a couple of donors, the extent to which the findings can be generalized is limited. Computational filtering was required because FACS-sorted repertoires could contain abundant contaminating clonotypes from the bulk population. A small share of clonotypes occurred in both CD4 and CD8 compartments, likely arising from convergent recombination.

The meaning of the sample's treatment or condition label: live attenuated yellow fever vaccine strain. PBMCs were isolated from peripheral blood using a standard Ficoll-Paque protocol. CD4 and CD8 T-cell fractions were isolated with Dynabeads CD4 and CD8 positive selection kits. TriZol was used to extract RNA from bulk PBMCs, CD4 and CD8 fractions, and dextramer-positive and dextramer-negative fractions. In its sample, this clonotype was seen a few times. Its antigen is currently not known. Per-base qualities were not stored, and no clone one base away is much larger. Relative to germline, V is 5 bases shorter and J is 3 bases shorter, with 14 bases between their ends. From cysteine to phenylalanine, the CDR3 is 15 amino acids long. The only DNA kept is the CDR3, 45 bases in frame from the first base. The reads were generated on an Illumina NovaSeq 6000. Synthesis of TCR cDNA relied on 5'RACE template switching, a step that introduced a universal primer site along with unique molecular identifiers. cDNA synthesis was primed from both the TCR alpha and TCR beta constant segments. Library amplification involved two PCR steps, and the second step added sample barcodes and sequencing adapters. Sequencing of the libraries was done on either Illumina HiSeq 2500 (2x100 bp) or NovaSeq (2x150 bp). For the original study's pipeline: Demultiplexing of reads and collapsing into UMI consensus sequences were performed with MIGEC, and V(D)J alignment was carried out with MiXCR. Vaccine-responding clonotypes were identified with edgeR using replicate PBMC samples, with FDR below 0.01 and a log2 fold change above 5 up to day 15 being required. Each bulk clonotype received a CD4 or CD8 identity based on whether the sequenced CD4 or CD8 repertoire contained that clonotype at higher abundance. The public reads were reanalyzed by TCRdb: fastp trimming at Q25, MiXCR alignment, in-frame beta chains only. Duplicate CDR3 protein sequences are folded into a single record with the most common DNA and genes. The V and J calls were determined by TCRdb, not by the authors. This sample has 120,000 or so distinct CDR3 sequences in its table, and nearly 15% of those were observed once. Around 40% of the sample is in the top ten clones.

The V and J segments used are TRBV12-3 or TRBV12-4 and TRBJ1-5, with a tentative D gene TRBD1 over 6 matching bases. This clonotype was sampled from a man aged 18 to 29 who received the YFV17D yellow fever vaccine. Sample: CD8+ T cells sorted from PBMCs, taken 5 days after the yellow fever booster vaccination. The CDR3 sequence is CASSLGTRSNQPQHF. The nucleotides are TGTGCCAGCAGTCTAGGGACAAGATCCAATCAGCCCCAGCATTTT.